The clone carrying this TCR beta chain was seen many times. This sample stems from a study of early T cells in non-severe SARS-CoV-2 infection. V gave up 0 bases and J gave up 11 bases, with 11 bases separating them. This CDR3 contains 12 residues. CDR1 is KGHSH and CDR2 is LQKENI in the germline V gene. Unique molecular identifier tags were affixed to discrete cDNA molecules. TCRdb re-called the 5' RACE reads through MiXCR, storing one row per CDR3 protein. The sample has tens of thousands of distinct CDR3 sequences, 11% seen once. This sequence originates from an adult who was a healthcare worker with PCR-confirmed SARS-CoV-2 infection or an uninfected control (not recorded which). Sequencing used whole blood. The chain uses TRBV18 and TRBJ2-7, with a weak D call TRBD2 (7 bases). The CDR3 reads CASSPPGGPKYF. CDR3 coding DNA: TGTGCCAGCTCACCACCGGGGGGGCCGAAGTACTTC.